The 5 T cell receptor beta chains listed next were all sequenced from one sample in a study of CD8 T cells in ankylosing spondylitis. Study findings and constraints: One TCR beta motif, made up of roughly eight highly homologous variants, appeared characteristic of ankylosing spondylitis blood.

TCRdb analysed the 5' RACE reads with MiXCR anew, one entry per CDR3 protein. The sample has about 400,000 distinct CDR3 sequences, 20% to 25% seen once. The antigens these receptors bind are not known. The sequenced sample was blood, either unsorted or a sorted T cell fraction (not recorded which). These receptors came from a male donor with ankylosing spondylitis.

The chain joins TRBV7-8 to TRBJ2-2, with TRBD1 matching 7 bases. Germline-derived CDR1 and CDR2 are SGHVS and FQNEAQ. The CDR3 has 16 amino acids. V dropped 1 base and J dropped 2; count of bases not matched to a gene: 4. The CDR3 DNA is TGTGCCAGCAGCTTAGAGGGACAGCTTAACACCGGGGAGCTGTTTTTT. Protein: CASSLEGQLNTGELFF.

This chain joins TRBV7-3 and TRBJ2-3, with a possible D match to TRBD2 (5 bases). V was shortened by 2 bases and J by 1 base, with 13 bases between the two germline ends. There are 16 residues in the CDR3. From germline, CDR1 is SGHTA and CDR2 FQGTGA. The CDR3 nucleotides are TGTGCCAGCAGCTTAGAGGGCAGAGAGGGCACAGATACGCAGTATTTT. Its protein is CASSLEGREGTDTQYF.

In its sample, this clonotype was seen a few times. The rearrangement uses TRBV4-2 and TRBJ2-1; D is uncertain. V lost 6 bases and J lost 5, with 14 bases in between. Per germline, CDR1 LGHNA and CDR2 YNFKEQ. The CDR3 length is 14 residues. The CDR3 DNA reads as TGTGCCAGCAGTACCGTTATAGACAACAATGAGCAGTTCTTC. Translation: CASSTVIDNNEQFF.

This clonotype was counted between two and nine times. The V and J genes are TRBV9 and TRBJ2-2, with TRBD2 matching over 8 bases. Trimming removed 0 bases from V and 4 bases from J; junction bases left unmatched: 8. Germline assignment: CDR1 SGDLS and CDR2 YYNGEE. The CDR3 runs to 17 residues. The CDR3 here is CASSVAPGGPGTGELFF. The CDR3 nucleotides are TGTGCCAGCAGCGTAGCTCCGGGAGGGCCAGGCACCGGGGAGCTGTTTTTT.

This clonotype was detected a few times. The genes are TRBV3-1 and TRBJ2-7; D is unclear. CDR3 size: 13 residues. Germline V gene sequence: CDR1 LGHDT, CDR2 YNNKEL (reference sequence). V was shortened by 3 bases and J by 2 bases, with 8 bases between the two germline ends. The CDR3 loop is CASSHSPPYEQYF. The DNA for the CDR3 is TGTGCCAGCAGCCATTCACCCCCCTACGAGCAGTACTTC.